The clone carrying this T cell receptor beta chain was counted ten times or more. This record belongs to a study of CD8 T cells in ankylosing spondylitis. The CDR3 runs to 13 residues. Deletions cut 8 bases from V and 8 bases from J, with 15 bases between. Germline lookup yields CDR1 MNHNS and CDR2 SASEGT. Libraries of TCR beta came from quantitative 5'-RACE with molecular barcodes. TCRdb re-called the 5' RACE reads through MiXCR, storing one row per CDR3 protein. This table has approximately 350,000 distinct CDR3 sequences, 14% to 15% appearing once. The source is a male donor with ankylosing spondylitis or in good health (not recorded which). The chain carries TRBV6-1 and TRBJ1-4; D is undetermined. The specimen sequenced was blood, either unsorted or a sorted T cell fraction (not recorded which). The CDR3 coding sequence is TGTGCCAGCCTTCAGTCCCTGAGGGAAAAACTGTTTTTT. Amino acids: CASLQSLREKLFF.